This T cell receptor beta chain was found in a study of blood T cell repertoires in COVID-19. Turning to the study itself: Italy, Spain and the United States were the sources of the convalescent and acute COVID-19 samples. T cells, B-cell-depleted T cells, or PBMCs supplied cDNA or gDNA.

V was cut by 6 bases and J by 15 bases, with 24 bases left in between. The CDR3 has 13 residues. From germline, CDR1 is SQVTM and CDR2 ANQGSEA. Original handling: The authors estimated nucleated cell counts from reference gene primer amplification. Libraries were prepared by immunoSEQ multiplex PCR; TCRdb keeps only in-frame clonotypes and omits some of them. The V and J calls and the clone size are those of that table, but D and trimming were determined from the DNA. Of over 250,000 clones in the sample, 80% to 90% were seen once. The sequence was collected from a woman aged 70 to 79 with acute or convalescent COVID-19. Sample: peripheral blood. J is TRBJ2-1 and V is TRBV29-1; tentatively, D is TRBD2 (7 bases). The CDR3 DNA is TGCAGCGTCCTCACCCCCCGGGGGGCAGCCGGGTTCTTC. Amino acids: CSVLTPRGAAGFF.